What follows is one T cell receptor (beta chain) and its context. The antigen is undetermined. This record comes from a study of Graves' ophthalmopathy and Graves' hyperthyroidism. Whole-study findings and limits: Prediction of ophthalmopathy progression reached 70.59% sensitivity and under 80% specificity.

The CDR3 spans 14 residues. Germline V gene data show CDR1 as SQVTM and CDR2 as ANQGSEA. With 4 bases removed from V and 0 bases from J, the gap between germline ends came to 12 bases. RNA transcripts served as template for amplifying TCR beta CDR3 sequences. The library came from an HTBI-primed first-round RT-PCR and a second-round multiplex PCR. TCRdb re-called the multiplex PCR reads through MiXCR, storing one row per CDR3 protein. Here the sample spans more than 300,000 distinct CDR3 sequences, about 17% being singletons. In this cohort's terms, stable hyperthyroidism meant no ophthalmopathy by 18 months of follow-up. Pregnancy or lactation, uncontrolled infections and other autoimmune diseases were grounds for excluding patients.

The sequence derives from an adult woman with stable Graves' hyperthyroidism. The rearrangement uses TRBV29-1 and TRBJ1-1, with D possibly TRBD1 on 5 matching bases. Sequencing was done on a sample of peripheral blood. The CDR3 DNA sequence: TGCAGCGTTGCCGGGGGAACCATGAACACTGAAGCTTTCTTT. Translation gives CSVAGGTMNTEAFF.